The 30 T cell receptor beta chains presented below share a single source sample, sequenced in a study of cytomegalovirus exposure and HLA in healthy donors. PCR employed 60 Vbeta and 13 Jbeta primers. TCRdb's copy holds only in-frame clones and misses some; the assay was immunoSEQ multiplex PCR. The data show 110,000 to 150,000 clones, with roughly four fifths seen just once and approximately 10% held by the top ten. Sequenced input: PBMCs. The receptors stem from a woman aged 45 to 65 in good health and CMV-seropositive.

This clone was recorded a few times. J is TRBJ1-1 and V is TRBV20-1, with TRBD1 matching over 8 bases. The V segment lost 3 bases and the J segment 7 bases; nucleotides outside the gene matches: 1. CDR1 and CDR2 (germline): DFQATT, SNEGSKA (reference sequence). The CDR3 covers 11 residues. The CDR3 loop is CSARGQVEAFF. Here the CDR3 DNA reads TGCAGTGCTAGGGGACAGGTTGAAGCTTTCTTT.

The CDR3 spells CASSFDRVRNTEAFF. CDR3 nucleotides: TGCGCCAGCAGCTTTGACAGGGTGAGGAACACTGAAGCTTTCTTT. The chain joins TRBV5-1 to TRBJ1-1, with TRBD1 identical over 7 bases. With 2 bases clipped from V and 1 base from J, the junction kept 5 bases outside the gene matches. This CDR3 contains 15 residues. Per germline, CDR1 SGHRS and CDR2 YFSETQ.

The rearrangement links TRBV19 to TRBJ2-7, with 7 bases that match TRBD1. The CDR3 loop spans 14 amino acids. CDR1 and CDR2 (germline): LNHDA, SQIVND (reference sequence). Unmatched junction bases numbered 5, after V lost 1 base and J lost 5 bases. The CDR3 DNA reads TGTGCCAGTAGTATAGGATTAGGGACAGACGAGCAGTACTTC. This gives the protein CASSIGLGTDEQYF.

The J gene is TRBJ2-5, the V gene TRBV19; 9 nucleotides line up with TRBD1. V lost 6 bases and J lost 4; bases outside the gene matches: 3. Germline CDR1 LNHDA, CDR2 SQIVND (reference sequence). The CDR3 is 13 residues long. The CDR3 region has the DNA TGTGCCAGTAGCAAACAGGGGGCAGAGACCCAGTACTTC. Amino acids: CASSKQGAETQYF.

The V call is TRBV19, the J call TRBJ2-6, with D possibly TRBD1 on 5 matching bases. The CDR3 extends over 14 amino acids. Germline CDR1 reads LNHDA; CDR2 reads SQIVND (reference sequence). V was trimmed by 5 bases and J by 1 base, leaving 6 bases between them. CDR3 residues: CASSPGSGANVLTF. CDR3 coding DNA: TGTGCCAGTAGTCCAGGGTCTGGGGCCAACGTCCTGACTTTC.

The chain uses TRBV27 and TRBJ2-3; 12 nucleotides agree with TRBD2. The CDR3 extends over 17 amino acids. Looked up from germline, CDR1 is MNHEY and CDR2 is SMNVEV (reference sequence). After removal of 4 bases from V and 0 bases from J, the junction contained 5 bases not matched to a gene. CDR3 sequence reads: CASSWPSGGASTDTQYF. CDR3 nucleotides: TGTGCCAGCAGTTGGCCTAGCGGGGGGGCTAGCACAGATACGCAGTATTTT.

V and J are TRBV6-6 and TRBJ2-5, with TRBD1 matching 7 bases. The CDR3 spans 13 residues. Germline CDR1 MNHNY, CDR2 SVGAGI (reference sequence). Unmatched junction bases numbered 6, after V lost 7 bases and J lost 4 bases. Here the CDR3 DNA reads TGTGCCAGCAACAGGGGAGTAGGAGAGACCCAGTACTTC. Its protein is CASNRGVGETQYF.

The chain carries TRBV14 and TRBJ1-2; no clear D gene. Trimming left V 1 base short and J 4 bases short, with 10 bases between. Germline lookup yields CDR1 SGHDN and CDR2 FVKESK. This CDR3 region has 14 residues. Here the CDR3 DNA reads TGTGCCAGCAGCCAAGTATTCACGGGCTATGGCTACACCTTC. This gives the protein CASSQVFTGYGYTF.

This clone has more than one count but fewer than ten. The V and J genes are TRBV29-1 and TRBJ1-3; D gene ambiguous. Trimming cost V 7 bases and J 1 base, with 11 bases left between them. The CDR3 loop spans 13 amino acids. Germline CDR1 SQVTM, CDR2 ANQGSEA. CDR3 nucleotide sequence: TGCAGCGCCCAACAGTTTTCTGGAAACACCATATATTTT. It yields the protein CSAQQFSGNTIYF.

The chain carries TRBV7-8 and TRBJ2-7, with 10 bases aligning to TRBD2. In germline, CDR1 is SGHVS, CDR2 FQNEAQ. J gave up 5 bases and V 2 bases, and 9 bases lay outside the gene matches. There are 16 residues in the CDR3. The CDR3 DNA sequence: TGTGCCAGCAGCTTACGATCCAGCGGGGGGGCCGACGAGCAGTACTTC. It specifies CASSLRSSGGADEQYF.

The chain couples TRBV4-2 to TRBJ2-2; D may be TRBD1 (5 bases). Germline V gives CDR1 LGHNA, CDR2 YNFKEQ. The CDR3 sequence is 15 residues long. V was pared by 4 bases and J by 7 bases, with 16 bases between. CDR3 coding DNA: TGTGCCAGCAGCCTGGGCAGGGAAGCTGACGGGGAGCTGTTTTTT. This translates into CASSLGREADGELFF.

For the CDR3, the DNA is TGTGCCAGCAGTTCTCCCCAGCGGGGGGCCTACGAGCAGTACTTC. This codes for CASSSPQRGAYEQYF. The J gene is TRBJ2-7, the V gene TRBV27, with 9 bases identical to TRBD2. Germline V lookup: CDR1 MNHEY, CDR2 SMNVEV (reference sequence). V shed 4 bases, J shed 2 bases, and the junction held 6 bases outside the gene matches. This CDR3 is built from 15 residues.

With regard to this clone: Within the sample, other DNA sequences also encode this same CDR3. This chain uses TRBV28 with TRBJ1-5; 7 bases align to TRBD1. Germline CDR1 reads MDHEN; CDR2 reads SYDVKM. V was clipped by 3 bases and J by 3 bases; unmatched bases: 2. The CDR3 runs 14 residues. DNA of the CDR3: TGTGCCAGCAGTTTGGGACAGCTCAATCAGCCCCAGCATTTT. This sequence encodes CASSLGQLNQPQHF.

This clone has a single count. The genes are TRBV9 and TRBJ1-2; 7 positions match TRBD1. Unmatched junction bases numbered 10, after V lost 3 bases and J lost 8 bases. The CDR3 is 14 residues long. Germline assignment: CDR1 SGDLS and CDR2 YYNGEE. The CDR3 spells CASSAPTGHLGYTF. The CDR3 region has the DNA TGTGCCAGCAGCGCCCCGACAGGGCATTTGGGCTACACCTTC.

CDR3 amino acids: CASSLVRDSFFYEQYF. The CDR3, as DNA: TGTGCCAGCAGCTTGGTCCGGGACAGCTTTTTCTACGAGCAGTACTTC. The chain carries TRBV5-8 and TRBJ2-7, with 7 positions matching TRBD1. The germline V gene encodes CDR1 SGHTS and CDR2 YDEGEE. Unmatched junction bases numbered 9, after V lost 0 bases and J lost 3 bases. The CDR3 spans 16 residues.

DNA for the CDR3: TGTGCCAGTATGAGCCAAACGGGGGGCTACGAGCAGTACTTC. It is translated as CASMSQTGGYEQYF. The V and J genes are TRBV19 and TRBJ2-7; 7 bases are a match to TRBD2. Germline CDR1 and CDR2: LNHDA and SQIVND (reference sequence). The CDR3 is 14 residues long. The junction had 9 bases not matched to a gene; V was cut back by 7 bases and J by 3 bases.

The rearrangement links TRBV28 to TRBJ1-2; D uncertain. Trimming stripped 7 bases from V and 1 base from J, with 13 bases between. This CDR3 contains 14 residues. Germline values: CDR1 MDHEN, CDR2 SYDVKM. The CDR3 sequence: CASTQGGGNYGYTF. In nucleotides, the CDR3 is TGTGCCAGCACCCAAGGAGGTGGTAACTATGGCTACACCTTC.

The J gene is TRBJ1-3, the V gene TRBV6-5, with TRBD1 as a possible D gene (6 bases). This CDR3 spans 15 amino acids. V was pared by 6 bases and J by 5 bases, with 17 bases between. CDR1 and CDR2 (germline): MNHEY, SVGAGI. CDR3 in amino acids: CASSQDRTVRNTIYF. In nucleotides, the CDR3 is TGTGCCAGCAGCCAAGACCGGACAGTGCGAAACACCATATATTTT.

This chain uses TRBV9 with TRBJ2-1; 11 positions match TRBD2. The CDR3 has 17 amino acids. V lost 3 bases and J lost 7; bases outside the gene matches: 12. The germline V gene encodes CDR1 SGDLS and CDR2 YYNGEE. In DNA, the CDR3 is TGTGCCAGCAGCGCGCCCGCTAGCGGGGGGCACTCTAATGAGCAGTTCTTC. As protein: CASSAPASGGHSNEQFF.

The chain recombines TRBV10-3 with TRBJ1-2, with D unresolved. Germline V gene lookup returns CDR1 ENHRY and CDR2 SYGVKD. This CDR3 region has 12 residues. Trimming stripped 10 bases from V and 3 bases from J, with 12 bases between. The CDR3 DNA is TGTGCCACCAGCGGGGTGTACTATGGCTACACCTTC. It codes for CATSGVYYGYTF.

The chain couples TRBV7-3 to TRBJ2-3; 7 nucleotides agree with TRBD1. There are 13 residues in the CDR3. CDR1 and CDR2 from the germline V gene are SGHTA and FQGTGA. J lost 4 bases, V lost 5 bases, and 3 bases had no gene match. The CDR3 sequence is CASSRQGSDTQYF. In nucleotides, the CDR3 is TGTGCCAGCAGCCGACAGGGTTCAGATACGCAGTATTTT.

V and J are TRBV7-2 and TRBJ1-2, with D tentatively TRBD1 (5 bases). Germline values: CDR1 SGHTA, CDR2 FQGNSA. Trimming took 1 base from V and 4 from J, leaving 10 bases between them. The CDR3 runs 14 residues. CDR3 nucleotide sequence: TGTGCCAGCAGCTTAGGACAGAATCCCTATGGCTACACCTTC. Translation gives CASSLGQNPYGYTF.

The rearrangement joins TRBV2 to TRBJ2-1; D perhaps matches TRBD2 (5 bases). V was shortened by 6 bases and J by 3 bases, with 9 bases between the two germline ends. This CDR3 comprises 13 residues. CDR1 is SNHLY, CDR2 FYNNEI, per germline. DNA for the CDR3: TGTGCCAGCAGCCTAGCCTACTACAATGAGCAGTTCTTC. Translated, it gives CASSLAYYNEQFF.

The rearrangement joins TRBV27 to TRBJ2-3; TRBD2 matches at 7 bases. The CDR3 is 17 residues long. The trim removed 7 bases at V and 3 bases at J, leaving 16 bases unmatched. Germline loops: CDR1 MNHEY, CDR2 SMNVEV (reference sequence). CDR3 DNA: TGTGCCAGCAATTACTCCCAAGAGACTAGCAGGACAGATACGCAGTATTTT. Amino acids: CASNYSQETSRTDTQYF.

This chain connects TRBV28 to TRBJ2-2, with no clear D. The CDR3 extends over 13 amino acids. V lost 5 bases and J 3 bases, leaving 7 bases between the germline ends. Germline CDR1 MDHEN, CDR2 SYDVKM. In nucleotides, the CDR3 is TGTGCCAGCAGTCCCCCGGACACCGGGGAGCTGTTTTTT. Translated, it gives CASSPPDTGELFF.

The CDR3 nucleotides read TGTGCCAGCAGCTTAAGCGGCCGTACAGATGAGCAGTTCTTC. Encoded protein: CASSLSGRTDEQFF. The genes are TRBV7-8 and TRBJ2-1; D perhaps matches TRBD2 (5 bases). CDR1 is SGHVS and CDR2 is FQNEAQ in the germline V gene. The CDR3 sequence is 14 residues long. Trimming took off 2 bases at V and 8 bases at J, with 13 bases between the two ends.

The J gene is TRBJ1-2, the V gene TRBV7-9, with 8 bases that match TRBD1. The CDR3 is 16 amino acids. The ends lost 5 bases at V and 9 bases at J; junction bases unmatched: 17. Germline V gene lookup returns CDR1 SEHNR and CDR2 FQNEAQ (reference sequence). The DNA for the CDR3 is TGTGCCAGCAGCAGCTCGAACAGGGGGAGCGTATATAGCTACACCTTC. This codes for CASSSSNRGSVYSYTF. Drawing the rest from reference TRBV7-9 and TRBJ1-2, the complete variable domain is DTGVSQNPRHKITKRGQNVTFRCDPISEHNRLYWYRQTLGQGPEFLTYFQNEAQLEKSRLLSDRFSAERPKGSFSTLEIQRTEQGDSAMYLCASSSSNRGSVYSYTFGSGTRLTVV.

The chain combines TRBV11-2 with TRBJ1-1; D call uncertain. With 2 bases removed from V and 1 base from J, the gap between germline ends came to 8 bases. This CDR3 has 14 residues. CDR1 is SGHAT, CDR2 FQNNGV, per germline. CDR3 loop: CASSLLVGNTEAFF. Written as DNA, the CDR3 is TGTGCCAGCAGCTTATTAGTCGGGAACACTGAAGCTTTCTTT.

This chain links TRBV7-9 with TRBJ2-7; TRBD2 matches at 15 bases. Germline assignment: CDR1 SEHNR and CDR2 FQNEAQ (reference sequence). The CDR3 has 16 amino acids. The junction had 8 bases not matched to a gene; V was cut back by 5 bases and J by 6 bases. This CDR3 is CASSQGTSGGLGEQYF. The DNA for the CDR3 is TGTGCCAGCAGCCAAGGGACTAGCGGGGGGTTGGGCGAGCAGTACTTC.

Here the CDR3 DNA reads TGTGCCAGCAGAACTAGCGGGGGAACAGATACGCAGTATTTT. Its translation: CASRTSGGTDTQYF. This chain uses TRBV7-6 with TRBJ2-3, with TRBD2 matching over 11 bases. Germline V gene lookup returns CDR1 SGHVS and CDR2 FNYEAQ. The CDR3 loop spans 14 amino acids. The V gene end was trimmed by 6 bases and the J gene end by 3 bases; junction bases not matched to a gene: 2.